This T cell receptor (beta chain) was captured in a study of blood T cell repertoires in COVID-19. The germline V gene has CDR1 SEHNR and CDR2 FQNEAQ (reference sequence). The CDR3 consists of 14 residues. Between the trimmed V and J ends, which lost 3 bases and 2 bases, there was a span of 9 bases. Individuals drawn from under 30 US areas were about 18 to 90 years old. The study assigned cohorts using participant-reported clinical history. Two negative PCRs, clearance, or symptom resolution had been documented for recovered Cohort 3 donors. Profiled with immunoSEQ multiplex PCR; TCRdb holds only in-frame clones, not every one. The sample lists around 300,000 clones, roughly 90% occurring once.

The specimen sequenced was PBMCs or T cells enriched from blood (not recorded which). The source is a woman between 50 and 59 years old who had recovered from COVID-19. V usage is TRBV7-9 and J usage is TRBJ2-3; TRBD2 might be the D (7 bases). The CDR3 sequence: CASSFGGATDTQYF. The CDR3 coding sequence is TGTGCCAGCAGCTTTGGGGGGGCCACAGATACGCAGTATTTT.